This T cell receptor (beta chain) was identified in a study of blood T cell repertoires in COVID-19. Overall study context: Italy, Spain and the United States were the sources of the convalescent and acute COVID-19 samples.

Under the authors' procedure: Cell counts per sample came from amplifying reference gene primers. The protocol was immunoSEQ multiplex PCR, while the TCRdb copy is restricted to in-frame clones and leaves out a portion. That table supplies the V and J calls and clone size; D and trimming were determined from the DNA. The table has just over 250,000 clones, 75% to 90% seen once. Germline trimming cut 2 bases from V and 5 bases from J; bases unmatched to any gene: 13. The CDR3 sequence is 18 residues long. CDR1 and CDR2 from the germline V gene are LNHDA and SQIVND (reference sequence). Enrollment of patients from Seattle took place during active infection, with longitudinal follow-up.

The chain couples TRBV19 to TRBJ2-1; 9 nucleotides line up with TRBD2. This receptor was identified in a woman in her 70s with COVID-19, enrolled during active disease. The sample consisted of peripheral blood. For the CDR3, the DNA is TGTGCCAGTAGTATACCATACCCCTTTAGCGGGGGAAACAATGAGCAGTTCTTC. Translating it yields CASSIPYPFSGGNNEQFF.